This TCR beta chain was identified in a study of T cell responses to AZD1222 COVID-19 vaccine. Points from the study as a whole: No day 14 peak samples; only post-peak repertoires were characterized. Increased Spike-specific TCR breadth and depth were observed after two AZD1222 doses.

The CDR3 is 15 residues long. Trimming cost V 1 base and J 3 bases; bases outside gene matches: 4. Germline V gives CDR1 SGHKS, CDR2 YYEKEE (reference sequence). TCRdb keeps only in-frame clones here, not all; method: immunoSEQ multiplex PCR. The sample holds about 140,000 clones, more than 70% seen once. Pooled samples include second doses given at about 4 or 12 weeks. Remarks on this clone: What it binds is not known.

The sequencing here drew on peripheral blood, taken 28 days after the second AZD1222 dose. The TCR was taken from an adult who received the AZD1222 COVID-19 vaccine. This chain uses TRBV5-5 with TRBJ2-1, with 7 positions matching TRBD2. CDR3 nucleotide sequence: TGTGCCAGCAGCTTGTTGCGGGAGTACTACAATGAGCAGTTCTTC. As protein: CASSLLREYYNEQFF.